This paragraph covers one TCR beta chain sequence. From germline, CDR1 is SGHVS and CDR2 FNYEAQ. The CDR3 consists of 16 residues. J lost 0 bases, V lost 5 bases, and 5 bases had no gene match. Per the original methods: Reference gene primers were amplified, and this amplification served to estimate nucleated cell counts. Profiling relied on immunoSEQ multiplex PCR, and the TCRdb table lists in-frame clones only, not all of them. V, J and clone size are taken as reported in that table, and D and trimming were inferred from the DNA itself. This sample has about 100,000 clones; about 80% occur once, and the top ten carry roughly 12%. The data are from a study of blood T cell repertoires in COVID-19. Study at large: Sites across the United States, Italy and Spain contributed samples from acute and convalescent COVID-19.

The receptor was isolated from a woman between 70 and 85 years old with acute or convalescent COVID-19. This chain joins TRBV7-6 and TRBJ2-5; 11 bases are a match to TRBD2. The sequencing sample was made of peripheral blood. The CDR3 reads CASSLGLAGYQETQYF. CDR3 nucleotide sequence: TGTGCCAGCAGCCTTGGACTAGCGGGCTACCAAGAGACCCAGTACTTC.